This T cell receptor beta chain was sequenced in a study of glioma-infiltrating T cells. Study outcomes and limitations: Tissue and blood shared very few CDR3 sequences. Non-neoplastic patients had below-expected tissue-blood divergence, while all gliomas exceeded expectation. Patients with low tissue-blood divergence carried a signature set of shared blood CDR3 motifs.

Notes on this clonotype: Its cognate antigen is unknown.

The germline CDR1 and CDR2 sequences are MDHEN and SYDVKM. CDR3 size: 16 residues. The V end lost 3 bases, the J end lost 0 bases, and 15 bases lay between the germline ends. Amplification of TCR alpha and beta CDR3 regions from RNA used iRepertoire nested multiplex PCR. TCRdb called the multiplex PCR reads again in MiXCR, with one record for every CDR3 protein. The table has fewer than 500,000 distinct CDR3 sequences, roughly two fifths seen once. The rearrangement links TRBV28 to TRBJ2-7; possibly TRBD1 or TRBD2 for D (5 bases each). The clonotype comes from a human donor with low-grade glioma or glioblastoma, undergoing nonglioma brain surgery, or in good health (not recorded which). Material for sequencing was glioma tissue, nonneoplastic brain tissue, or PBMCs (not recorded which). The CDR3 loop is CASSFTMGRSSYEQYF. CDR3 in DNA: TGTGCCAGCAGTTTCACTATGGGACGGAGCTCCTACGAGCAGTACTTC.